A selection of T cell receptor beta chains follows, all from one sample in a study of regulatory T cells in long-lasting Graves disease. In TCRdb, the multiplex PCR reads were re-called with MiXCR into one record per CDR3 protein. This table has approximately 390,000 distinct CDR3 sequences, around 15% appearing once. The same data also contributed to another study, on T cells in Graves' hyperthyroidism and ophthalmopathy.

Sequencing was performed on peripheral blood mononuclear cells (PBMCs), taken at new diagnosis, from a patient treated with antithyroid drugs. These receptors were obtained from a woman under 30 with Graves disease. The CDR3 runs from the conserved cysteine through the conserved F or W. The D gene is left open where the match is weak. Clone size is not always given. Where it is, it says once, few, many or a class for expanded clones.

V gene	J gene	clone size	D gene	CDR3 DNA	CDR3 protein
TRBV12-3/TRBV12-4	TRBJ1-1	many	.	TGTGCCAGCAGTTCTCCGGGTGAAGCTTTCTTT	CASSSPGEAFF
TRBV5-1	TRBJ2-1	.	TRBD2	TGCGCCAGCAGCAGCCAAGGGACTAGCGGGGGGGCCGGGAATGAGCAGTTCTTC	CASSSQGTSGGAGNEQFF
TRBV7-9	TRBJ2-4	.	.	TGTGCCAGCAGCTTAAATGTTTCGCGGGATGCCAAAAACATTCAGTACTTC	CASSLNVSRDAKNIQYF
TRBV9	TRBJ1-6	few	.	TGTGCCAGCAGCGCAGGACAGTCTAATTCACCCCTCCACTTT	CASSAGQSNSPLHF
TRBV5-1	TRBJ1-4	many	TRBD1	TGCGCCAGCAGACCGGGACAGGGGGGTGAAAAACTGTTTTTT	CASRPGQGGEKLFF
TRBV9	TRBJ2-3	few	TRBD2	TGTGCCAGCAGCCGGACTAGGAACACAGATACGCAGTATTTT	CASSRTRNTDTQYF
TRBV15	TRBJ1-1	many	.	TGTGCCACCAGCAGACTTACAGGGTTCACTGAAGCTTTCTTT	CATSRLTGFTEAFF
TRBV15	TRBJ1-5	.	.	TGTGCCACCAGCAGAGCCCAGAGCAATCAGCCCCAGCATTTT	CATSRAQSNQPQHF
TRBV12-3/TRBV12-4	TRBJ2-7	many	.	TGTGCCAGCAGTTTAAGAGGGGGCTACGAGCAGTACTTC	CASSLRGGYEQYF
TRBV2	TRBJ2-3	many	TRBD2	TGTGCCAGCAGGCCTAGCGGGGGAACAGATACGCAGTATTTT	CASRPSGGTDTQYF
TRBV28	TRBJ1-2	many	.	TGTGCCAGCAGTTTAGGGTCTTGGTATGGCTACACCTTC	CASSLGSWYGYTF
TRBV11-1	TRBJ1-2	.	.	TGTGCCAGCAGCCTTGGTGAAGCTTCTGGCTACACCTTC	CASSLGEASGYTF
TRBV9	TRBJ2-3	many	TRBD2	TGTGCCAGCAGCGTTTCTTCGAGCGGGGGGACAGATACGCAGTATTTT	CASSVSSSGGTDTQYF
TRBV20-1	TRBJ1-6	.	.	TGCAGTGCTAGTGGAGGGGGCTCCTATAATTCACCCCTCCACTTT	CSASGGGSYNSPLHF
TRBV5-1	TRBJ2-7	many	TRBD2	TGCGCCAGCAGCTTGGCCGGGACTAGCGAATCACCGTACTTC	CASSLAGTSESPYF
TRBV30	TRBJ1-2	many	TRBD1	TGTGCCTGGACCCCAGGGGGCAGGGGCTACACCTTC	CAWTPGGRGYTF
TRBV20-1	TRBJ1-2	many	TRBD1	TGCAGTGCTAGCAGGACAGGGCTGAATCTCGGGGGCTACACCTTC	CSASRTGLNLGGYTF
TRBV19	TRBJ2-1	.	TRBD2	TGTGCCAGTAGTATACTGGCGCTAGCGGAAAACAATGAGCAGTTCTTC	CASSILALAENNEQFF
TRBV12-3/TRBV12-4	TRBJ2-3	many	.	TGTGCCAGCAGATTAGGGGGAATTAGCACAGATACGCAGTATTTT	CASRLGGISTDTQYF
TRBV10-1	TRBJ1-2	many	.	TGCGCCAGCAGCCGGGACACCAACTATGGCTACACCTTC	CASSRDTNYGYTF
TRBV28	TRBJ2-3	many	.	TGTGCCAGCACCGGCGGGACAGTAAGCACAGATACGCAGTATTTT	CASTGGTVSTDTQYF
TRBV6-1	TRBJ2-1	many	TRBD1	TGTGCCATCCAACAGGGGAGCTCCTACAATGAGCAGTTCTTC	CAIQQGSSYNEQFF
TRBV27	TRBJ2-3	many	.	TGTGCCAGCAGTTTATCGTGGACAGATACGCAGTATTTT	CASSLSWTDTQYF
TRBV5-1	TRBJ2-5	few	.	TGCGCCAGCAGCGCGCCGACGATTGAAGAGACCCAGTACTTC	CASSAPTIEETQYF
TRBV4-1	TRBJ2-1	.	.	TGCGCCAGCAGCCAAGAGGGGGCAGGTCGGGAGCAGTTCTTC	CASSQEGAGREQFF
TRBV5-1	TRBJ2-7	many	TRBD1	TGCGCCAGCAGCCCGAAACAGGGGCGCTCCTACGAGCAGTACTTC	CASSPKQGRSYEQYF
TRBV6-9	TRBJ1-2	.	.	TGTGCCAGCAGTTACTCTAGCGGCATCGACGGCTACACCTTC	CASSYSSGIDGYTF
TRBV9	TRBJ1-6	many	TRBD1	TGTGCCAGCAGCCCTACAGGGGGGTTCAATTCACCCCTCCACTTT	CASSPTGGFNSPLHF
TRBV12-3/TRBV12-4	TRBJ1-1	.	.	TGTGCCAGCAGGATAGGGGGCACTGAAGCTTTCTTT	CASRIGGTEAFF
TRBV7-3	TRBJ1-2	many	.	TGTGCCAGCAGCTTAGATGCCCTGTCGGGCTACACCTTC	CASSLDALSGYTF